This TCR beta chain appears in the sequencing data of a study of blood T cell repertoires in COVID-19 (dated by TCRdb to the early 2020s). With respect to the entire study: The collaborator samples originated in the United States, Italy and Spain and spanned the acute and convalescent phases of COVID-19. The prospective study material was composed of cDNA or gDNA derived from T cells, B-cell-depleted T cells, or PBMCs. Subjects who had been exposed to COVID-19, were actively infected with it, or had recovered from it provided the deeply sampled blood TCRbeta repertoires that made up the dataset. The repertoires were released in a freely available public database intended as a resource for research on the immune response to SARS-CoV-2. The samples were drawn from two sources: the first 160 participants of the ongoing ImmuneRACE study, and 950 to 1,500 subjects contributed by 6 global collaborators. The sample metadata nearly always contained a de-identified subject ID, COVID-19 status, age in years and sex. Where available, HLA class I and class II types were taken from metadata supplied by the sample provider and were not determined by assay-based typing.

As concerns this clone: Which antigen it targets is not known. Base qualities are missing; no much larger clone stands one base away.

The paper's findings and limits, for the study overall: Clinical and demographic metadata were provided uncurated, with the amount varying by source and participant.

TCRbeta CDR3 regions were amplified from genomic DNA using the immunoSEQ Assay, a bias-controlled multiplex PCR. Per the source publication's procedure: The number of nucleated cells in each sample was estimated by amplification of reference gene primers within the assay. To quantify the absolute abundance of each unique TCRbeta CDR3 rearrangement, sequence reads were collapsed and filtered. For each sample, productive Simpson clonality was calculated as the square root of Simpson's diversity index across productive rearrangements. TCRdb re-hosts the immuneACCESS table, in-frame sequences only. Its copies lack some clones; in the studies checked, an unresolved V gene accounts for under half of them, and the cause for the rest is not known. V and J calls and clone size are given by that table; D and trimming were obtained from the DNA. The sample profile shows around 100,000 clones; around four fifths of them were found once. The ten largest clones represent over 30% of the sample.

Each collaborating institution followed its own protocols to collect whole blood in K2EDTA tubes. For TCRbeta analysis, collaborators shipped samples in one of three forms: frozen whole blood, isolated PBMCs, or DNA extracted from either of those sample types. The receptor's source is a man between 65 and 85 years old with active or convalescent COVID-19. The sample was peripheral blood.

In nucleotide form, the sequence is TGTGCCACCAGCAGTACAGGGTCCACACTCGCACGAGACGAGCAGTACTTC. It encodes CATSSTGSTLARDEQYF. Recombination linked TRBV15 to TRBJ2-7; TRBD1 is a weak D gene call, 6 bases matching. The CDR3 has 17 amino acids, counting the end cysteine and phenylalanine. The only DNA kept is the CDR3, 51 bases in frame from the first base. V was cut back by 3 bases and J by 5 bases, leaving a gap of 23 bases between them. Based on the germline V gene (reference sequence), the CDR1 and CDR2 sequences are LNHNV and YYDKDF.